Given below is one T cell receptor (beta chain) in context. Its specific antigen is unknown. The input lacks base qualities; no much larger clone sits a single base away. Each collaborating institution followed its own protocols to collect whole blood in K2EDTA tubes. For TCRbeta analysis, collaborators shipped samples in one of three forms: frozen whole blood, isolated PBMCs, or DNA extracted from either of those sample types. This record comes from a study of blood T cell repertoires in COVID-19 (dated by TCRdb to 2019 to 2021). For the wider study: The collaborator samples originated in the United States, Italy and Spain and spanned the acute and convalescent phases of COVID-19. The material from the prospective study consisted of cDNA or gDNA derived from T cells, B-cell-depleted T cells, or PBMCs. The samples were drawn from the first 160 participants of the ongoing ImmuneRACE study and from 950 to 1,500 subjects provided by 6 global collaborators. The repertoires were made available in a free public database intended to serve as a resource for research on the immune response to SARS-CoV-2. Nearly every sample came with metadata listing a de-identified subject ID, COVID-19 status, age in years and sex. HLA class I and class II types, where available, came from metadata supplied by the sample provider rather than from assay-based typing. Deeply sampled blood TCRbeta repertoires from subjects exposed to, actively infected with, or recovered from COVID-19 were included in the dataset. Beyond this particular receptor, the publication reports: Clinical and demographic metadata were provided uncurated, with the amount varying by source and participant.

TCRbeta CDR3 regions were amplified from genomic DNA by means of the immunoSEQ Assay, a bias-controlled multiplex PCR. The study's processing was this. The number of nucleated cells in each sample was estimated from the amplification of reference gene primers within the assay. To quantify the absolute abundance of each unique TCRbeta CDR3 rearrangement, sequence reads were collapsed and filtered. For each sample, productive Simpson clonality was calculated as the square root of Simpson's diversity index over productive rearrangements. TCRdb mirrors the immuneACCESS table, restricted to in-frame sequences. Some clones are absent from its copies; in checked studies, under half trace to an unresolved V gene, and the reason for the others is unknown. The DNA gave D and trimming, while V, J and clone size come from that table. Recorded for this sample are tens of thousands of clones; around 90% of them occurred a single time. Together, the top ten hold approximately 3.6% of the sample.

This receptor was obtained from a woman in her seventies with acute or convalescent COVID-19. The material sequenced was peripheral blood.

The CDR3: CASRSSGTGELFF. The sequence in DNA is TGTGCCAGCAGATCAAGCGGGACCGGGGAGCTGTTTTTT. The chain couples TRBV7-8 to TRBJ2-2; the D segment could be TRBD2, given 6 matching bases. Counted from cysteine to phenylalanine, this CDR3 has 13 amino acids. Of all the DNA, just the CDR3 is kept, 39 bases in frame from base 1. Relative to germline, V is 6 bases shorter and J is 5 bases shorter, with 10 bases between their ends. The CDR1 and CDR2 encoded by the germline V gene are SGHVS and FQNEAQ.